The clone carrying this T cell receptor (beta chain) was counted at least ten times. These data are taken from a study of neurological immune-mediated disorders. The authors made cDNA by 5'RACE with 10-nucleotide random UMIs. Per sequencing run, 15-18 subjects together gave over 170 million TCR-beta sequences. In TCRdb, the 5' RACE reads were re-called with MiXCR into one record per CDR3 protein. This table has around 20,000 distinct CDR3 sequences, more than 9% appearing once. This CDR3 region has 14 residues. CDR1 DFQATT and CDR2 SNEGSKA come from the germline V gene (reference sequence). J lost 3 bases, V lost 5 bases, and 6 bases had no gene match.

This chain connects TRBV20-1 to TRBJ2-1; TRBD2 agrees at 8 bases. Sequences were obtained from PBMCs. The clonotype was recovered from a woman between 55 and 75 years old with HTLV-1-associated myelopathy (HAM/TSP). The CDR3 here is CSAFGGANYNEQFF. CDR3 in DNA: TGCAGTGCTTTCGGGGGGGCTAACTACAATGAGCAGTTCTTC.